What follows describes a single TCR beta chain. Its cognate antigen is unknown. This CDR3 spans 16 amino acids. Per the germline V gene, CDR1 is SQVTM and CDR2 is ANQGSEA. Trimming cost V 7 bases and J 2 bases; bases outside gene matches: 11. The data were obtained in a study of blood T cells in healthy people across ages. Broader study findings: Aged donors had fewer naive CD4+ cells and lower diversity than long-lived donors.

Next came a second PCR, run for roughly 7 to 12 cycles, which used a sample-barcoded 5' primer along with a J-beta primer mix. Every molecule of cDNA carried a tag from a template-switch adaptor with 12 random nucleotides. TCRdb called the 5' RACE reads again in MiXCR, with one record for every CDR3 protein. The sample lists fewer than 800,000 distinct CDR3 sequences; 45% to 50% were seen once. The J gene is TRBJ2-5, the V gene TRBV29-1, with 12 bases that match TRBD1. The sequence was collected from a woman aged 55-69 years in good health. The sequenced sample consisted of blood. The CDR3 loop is CSAGTGGNYRQETQYF. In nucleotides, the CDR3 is TGCAGCGCCGGGACAGGGGGCAACTACCGTCAAGAGACCCAGTACTTC. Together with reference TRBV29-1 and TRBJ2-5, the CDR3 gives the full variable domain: SAVISQKPSRDICQRGTSLTIQCQVDSQVTMMFWYRQQPGQSLTLIATANQGSEATYESGFVIDKFPISRPNLTFSTLTVSNMSPEDSSIYLCSAGTGGNYRQETQYFGPGTRLLVL.